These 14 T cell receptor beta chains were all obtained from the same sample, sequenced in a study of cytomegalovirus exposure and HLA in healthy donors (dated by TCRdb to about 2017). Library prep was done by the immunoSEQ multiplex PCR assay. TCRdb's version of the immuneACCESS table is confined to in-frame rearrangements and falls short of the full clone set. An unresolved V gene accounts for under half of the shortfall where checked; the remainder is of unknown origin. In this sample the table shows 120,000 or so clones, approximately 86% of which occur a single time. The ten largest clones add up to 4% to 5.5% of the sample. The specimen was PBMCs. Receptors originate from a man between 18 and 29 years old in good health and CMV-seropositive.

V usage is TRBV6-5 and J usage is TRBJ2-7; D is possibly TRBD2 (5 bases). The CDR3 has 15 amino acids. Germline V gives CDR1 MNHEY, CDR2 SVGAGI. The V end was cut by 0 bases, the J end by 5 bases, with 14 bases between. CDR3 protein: CASSYSEEAPNEQYF. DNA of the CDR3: TGTGCCAGCAGTTACTCGGAGGAAGCTCCTAACGAGCAGTACTTC.

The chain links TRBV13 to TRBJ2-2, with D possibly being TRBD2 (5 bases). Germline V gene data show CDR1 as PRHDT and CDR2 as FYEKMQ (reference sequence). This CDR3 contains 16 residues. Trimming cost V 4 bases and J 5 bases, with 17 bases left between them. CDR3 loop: CASSSPVGVGTGELFF. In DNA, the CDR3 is TGTGCCAGCAGCTCCCCGGTCGGGGTAGGAACCGGGGAGCTGTTTTTT.

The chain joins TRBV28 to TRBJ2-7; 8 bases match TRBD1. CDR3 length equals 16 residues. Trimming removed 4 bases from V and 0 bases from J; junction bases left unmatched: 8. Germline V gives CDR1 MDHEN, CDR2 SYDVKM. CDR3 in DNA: TGTGCCAGCAGTTCACCCGACAGGGGCTTCTCCTACGAGCAGTACTTC. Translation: CASSSPDRGFSYEQYF.

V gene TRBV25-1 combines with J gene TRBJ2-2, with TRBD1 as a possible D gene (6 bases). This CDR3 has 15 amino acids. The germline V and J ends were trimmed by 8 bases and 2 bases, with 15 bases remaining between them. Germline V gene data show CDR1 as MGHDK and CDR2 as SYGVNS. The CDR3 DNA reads TGTGCCAGCGAGGGGCCAGGGGCCAACACCGGGGAGCTGTTTTTT. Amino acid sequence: CASEGPGANTGELFF.

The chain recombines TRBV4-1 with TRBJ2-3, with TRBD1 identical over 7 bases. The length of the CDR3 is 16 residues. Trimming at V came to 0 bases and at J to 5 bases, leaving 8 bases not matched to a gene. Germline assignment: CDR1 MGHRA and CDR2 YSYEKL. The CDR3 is CASSQDEGQIRDTQYF. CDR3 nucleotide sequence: TGCGCCAGCAGCCAAGATGAGGGACAGATTAGAGATACGCAGTATTTT.

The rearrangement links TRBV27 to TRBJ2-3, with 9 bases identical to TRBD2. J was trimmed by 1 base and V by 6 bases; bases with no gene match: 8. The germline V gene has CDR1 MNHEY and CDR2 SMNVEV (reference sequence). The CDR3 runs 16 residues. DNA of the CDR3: TGTGCCAGCAGACCTCGACGCGGGGGGGGCACAGATACGCAGTATTTT. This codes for CASRPRRGGGTDTQYF.

The CDR3 DNA is TGTGCCAGCAGCTTAGGGACAGGCGGCCTTAGCAATCAGCCCCAGCATTTT. Translating it yields CASSLGTGGLSNQPQHF. The chain uses TRBV7-4 and TRBJ1-5; 7 nucleotides line up with TRBD1. Germline V gene data show CDR1 as SGHVT and CDR2 as SQSDAQ. J gave up 0 bases and V 1 base, and 6 bases lay outside the gene matches. This CDR3 has 17 amino acids.

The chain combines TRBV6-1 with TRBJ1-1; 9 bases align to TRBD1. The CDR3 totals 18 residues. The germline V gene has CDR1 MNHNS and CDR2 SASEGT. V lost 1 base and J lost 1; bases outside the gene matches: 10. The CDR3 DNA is TGTGCCAGCAGTGAAGAAGGAACAGGGGGCATTTGGAACACTGAAGCTTTCTTT. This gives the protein CASSEEGTGGIWNTEAFF.

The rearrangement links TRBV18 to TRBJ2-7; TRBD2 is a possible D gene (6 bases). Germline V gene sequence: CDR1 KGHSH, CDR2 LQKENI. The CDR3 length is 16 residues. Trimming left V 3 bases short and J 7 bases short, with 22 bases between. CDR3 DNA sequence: TGTGCCAGCTCACCGCTAACTAGCTTCCCCCATGTGGAGCAGTACTTC. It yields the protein CASSPLTSFPHVEQYF.

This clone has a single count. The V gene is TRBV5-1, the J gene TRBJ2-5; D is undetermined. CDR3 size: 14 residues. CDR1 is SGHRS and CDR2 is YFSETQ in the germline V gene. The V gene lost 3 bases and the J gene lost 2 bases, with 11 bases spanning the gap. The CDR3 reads CASSSTTTQETQYF. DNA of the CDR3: TGCGCCAGCAGCTCTACGACAACTCAAGAGACCCAGTACTTC. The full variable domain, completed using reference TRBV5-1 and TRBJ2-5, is KAGVTQTPRYLIKTRGQQVTLSCSPISGHRSVSWYQQTPGQGLQFLFEYFSETQRNKGNFPGRFSGRQFSNSRSEMNVSTLELGDSALYLCASSSTTTQETQYFGPGTRLLVL.

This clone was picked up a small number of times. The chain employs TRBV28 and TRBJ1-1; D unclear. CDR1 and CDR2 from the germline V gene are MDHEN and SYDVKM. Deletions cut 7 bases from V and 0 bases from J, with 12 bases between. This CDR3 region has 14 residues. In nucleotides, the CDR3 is TGTGCCAGCACGACTTTGGGTATGAACACTGAAGCTTTCTTT. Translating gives CASTTLGMNTEAFF.

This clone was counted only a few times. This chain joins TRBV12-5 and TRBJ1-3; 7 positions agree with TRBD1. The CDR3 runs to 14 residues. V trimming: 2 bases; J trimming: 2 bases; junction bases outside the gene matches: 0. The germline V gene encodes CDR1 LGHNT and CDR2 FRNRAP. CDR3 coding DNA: TGTGCTAGTGGTTTGAGGGGGCCTGGAAACACCATATATTTT. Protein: CASGLRGPGNTIYF.

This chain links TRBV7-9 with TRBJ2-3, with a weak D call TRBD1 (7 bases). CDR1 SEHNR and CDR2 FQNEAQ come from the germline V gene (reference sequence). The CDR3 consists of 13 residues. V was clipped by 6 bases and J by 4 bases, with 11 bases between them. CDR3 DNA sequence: TGTGCCAGCAGAGACAGGGAGGCAGATACGCAGTATTTT. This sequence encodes CASRDREADTQYF. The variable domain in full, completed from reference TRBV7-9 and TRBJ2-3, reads DTGVSQNPRHKITKRGQNVTFRCDPISEHNRLYWYRQTLGQGPEFLTYFQNEAQLEKSRLLSDRFSAERPKGSFSTLEIQRTEQGDSAMYLCASRDREADTQYFGPGTRLTVL.

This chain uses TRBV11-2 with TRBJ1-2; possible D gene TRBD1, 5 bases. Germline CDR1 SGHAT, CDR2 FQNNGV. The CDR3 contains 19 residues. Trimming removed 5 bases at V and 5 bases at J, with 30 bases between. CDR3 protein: CASSLRWIAPNRRDYGYTF. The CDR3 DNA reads TGTGCCAGCAGCCTACGCTGGATTGCCCCCAACAGGAGGGATTATGGCTACACCTTC.